Each of the 15 T cell receptor beta chains below was sequenced from the same sample in a study of cytomegalovirus exposure and HLA in healthy donors (dated by TCRdb to 2017 to 2019). The library relied on the immunoSEQ multiplex PCR assay. A mixture of 60 forward primers for TCR Vbeta segments and 13 reverse primers for TCR Jbeta segments was used in the multiplex PCR. TCRdb took over this immuneACCESS table, retaining in-frame rearrangements with V and J assigned. Such tables are incomplete; in checked studies, under half of the missing clones stem from an unresolved V gene, and the remainder is unexplained. Counted in this sample were fewer than 150,000 clones; around 76% of them appeared once. Clones ranked in the top ten supply 2.8% of the sample. Sequencing was carried out using PBMCs. The receptors originated from a male donor in good health and CMV-seronegative.

The rearrangement links TRBV7-3 to TRBJ2-5, with 8 bases that match TRBD2. Trimming at V came to 5 bases and at J to 5 bases, leaving 10 bases not matched to a gene. This CDR3 contains 15 residues. CDR1 is SGHTA, CDR2 FQGTGA, per germline. Here the CDR3 reads CASSPQGLAGETQYF. The DNA for the CDR3 is TGTGCCAGCAGCCCCCAAGGACTAGCCGGGGAGACCCAGTACTTC. Looking up the rest from reference TRBV7-3 and TRBJ2-5 gives the full variable domain: GAGVSQTPSNKVTEKGKYVELRCDPISGHTALYWYRQSLGQGPEFLIYFQGTGAADDSGLPNDRFFAVRPEGSVSTLKIQRTERGDSAVYLCASSPQGLAGETQYFGPGTRLLVL.

The V and J genes are TRBV27 and TRBJ1-4; the D is unclear. V was cut by 2 bases and J by 3 bases, with 10 bases left in between. Per germline, CDR1 MNHEY and CDR2 SMNVEV (reference sequence). CDR3 size: 15 residues. CDR3 nucleotide sequence: TGTGCCAGCAGTTTAGGGAGGGTCCCTAATGAAAAACTGTTTTTT. Its protein is CASSLGRVPNEKLFF.

This clone was counted a few times. The CDR3 spells CASRRPGNGYTF. The CDR3 nucleotides are TGCGCCAGCAGACGTCCGGGGAACGGCTACACCTTC. The genes are TRBV4-1 and TRBJ1-2; D unresolved. The CDR3 length is 12 residues. V was shortened by 6 bases and J by 8 bases, with 13 bases between the two germline ends. Looked up from germline, CDR1 is MGHRA and CDR2 is YSYEKL.

As to this clone: A junction end diverges from the germline sequence, so it may reflect a read error. The rearrangement links TRBV6-5 to TRBJ1-2; 7 nucleotides agree with TRBD1. This CDR3 spans 15 amino acids. Per the germline V gene, CDR1 is MNHEY and CDR2 is SVGAGI. The CDR3 sequence: CSSKDLSGGIDGYTF. The CDR3 DNA sequence: TGTTCCAGCAAGGATCTTTCAGGGGGGATAGATGGCTACACCTTC.

The table lists this clone with a count of one. The rearrangement links TRBV5-5 to TRBJ1-1; unclear D gene. This CDR3 spans 14 amino acids. The V gene's germline CDR1 is SGHKS and CDR2 YYEKEE (reference sequence). V shed 2 bases and J shed 2 bases, with 10 bases lying between them. This chain's CDR3 is CASSLGRINTEAFF. The CDR3 nucleotides are TGTGCCAGCAGCTTAGGCAGGATCAACACTGAAGCTTTCTTT.

The chain carries TRBV27 and TRBJ2-5; possible D gene TRBD2, 7 bases. The closer fit of TRBJ2-7 to the DNA end suggests the J call may be wrong. Germline V gene data show CDR1 as MNHEY and CDR2 as SMNVEV (reference sequence). CDR3 size: 12 residues. The CDR3 region is CASSSGGGEQYF. DNA of the CDR3: TGTGCCAGCAGTTCGGGGGGCGGCGAGCAGTACTTC.

The chain joins TRBV12-5 to TRBJ2-5, with TRBD2 as a possible D gene (6 bases). The germline CDR1 and CDR2 sequences are LGHNT and FRNRAP. The CDR3 sequence is 17 residues long. With 6 bases removed from V and 0 bases from J, the gap between germline ends came to 20 bases. In DNA, the CDR3 is TGTGCTAGTGGGCCGGGGAGGAGCGGGCCTTACCAAGAGACCCAGTACTTC. Translated: CASGPGRSGPYQETQYF.

This sequence joins TRBV11-2 and TRBJ1-4, with D unclear. V shed 6 bases and J shed 8 bases, with 19 bases lying between them. The CDR3 runs 15 residues. Germline V gives CDR1 SGHAT, CDR2 FQNNGV. CDR3 residues: CASSPLHSTGEKLFF. The CDR3 coding sequence is TGTGCCAGCAGTCCCCTCCATTCGACCGGGGAAAAACTGTTTTTT.

The rearrangement uses TRBV4-3 and TRBJ2-5; D is uncertain. CDR3 length: 15 amino acids. Trimming removed 3 bases at V and 5 bases at J, with 16 bases between. Looked up from germline, CDR1 is LGHNA and CDR2 is YSLEER. The CDR3 reads CASSQQKLAWETQYF. In nucleotides, the CDR3 is TGCGCCAGCAGCCAGCAAAAGTTAGCCTGGGAGACCCAGTACTTC.

This chain links TRBV7-9 with TRBJ2-7; D not resolved. This CDR3 has 12 residues. V lost 8 bases, J lost 0 bases, and 8 bases lay in between. Germline V gene sequence: CDR1 SEHNR, CDR2 FQNEAQ (reference sequence). DNA for the CDR3: TGTGCCAGCCTCGGAGCCTCCTACGAGCAGTACTTC. Translated: CASLGASYEQYF.

This clone was counted only a few times. The chain is built from TRBV6-1 and TRBJ1-3; the D is unclear. The CDR3 runs 12 residues. V dropped 3 bases and J dropped 4 bases, with 4 bases sitting between them. In germline, CDR1 is MNHNS, CDR2 SASEGT. CDR3 bases: TGTGCCAGCAGTGACCAGGGAAACACCATATATTTT. The encoded protein is CASSDQGNTIYF.

V and J are TRBV15 and TRBJ1-4; perhaps TRBD1 as D (5 bases). Deletions cut 1 base from V and 0 bases from J, with 6 bases between. This CDR3 contains 15 residues. Germline-derived CDR1 and CDR2 are LNHNV and YYDKDF (reference sequence). The CDR3 loop is CATSRVGATNEKLFF. The CDR3 coding sequence is TGTGCCACCAGCAGAGTAGGGGCAACTAATGAAAAACTGTTTTTT.

The genes are TRBV6-6 and TRBJ2-2; D remains ambiguous. This CDR3 has 16 residues. The germline V gene has CDR1 MNHNY and CDR2 SVGAGI (reference sequence). Deletions cut 0 bases from V and 2 bases from J, with 10 bases between. The CDR3 region is CASSYSRLGNTGELFF. DNA for the CDR3: TGTGCCAGCAGTTACTCGAGGCTCGGCAACACCGGGGAGCTGTTTTTT.

This chain uses TRBV7-3 with TRBJ2-7; TRBD2 is a possible D gene (6 bases). The V and J ends lost 5 bases and 4 bases respectively, with 15 bases between them. The length of the CDR3 is 14 residues. Per the germline V gene, CDR1 is SGHTA and CDR2 is FQGTGA. Here the CDR3 reads CASSLNPGRYEQYF. The CDR3 nucleotides are TGTGCCAGCAGCCTCAACCCAGGGAGGTACGAGCAGTACTTC.

The gene calls are TRBV10-1 and TRBJ2-7, with D tentatively TRBD2 (6 bases). CDR3 length equals 14 residues. The germline CDR1 and CDR2 sequences are WNHNN and SYGVQD (reference sequence). Trimming took off 3 bases at V and 2 bases at J, with 11 bases between the two ends. The CDR3, as DNA: TGCGCCAGCAGTGAAGGGACTTATCCCTACGAGCAGTACTTC. Its protein product is CASSEGTYPYEQYF.